The 17 T cell receptor beta chains presented below share a single source sample, sequenced in a study of low-dose radiotherapy and immunotherapy resistance in tumors. TRAV- and TRBV-specific primers were used for first-strand cDNA, which covered alpha and beta chains. PCR amplification of the TCRs was performed with Phusion for approximately 20 PCR cycles, and it relied on a constant-region primer together with a V-primer adapter. Each CDR3 protein gets one entry after TCRdb re-called the reads with MiXCR. The table records 64,000 or so distinct CDR3 sequences, around 29% of them present only once. The time point here: before trial treatment. Sequenced material: PBMCs, taken before treatment. These receptor sequences come from a female donor with ovarian cancer.

This clonotype was counted many times. The gene calls are TRBV28 and TRBJ2-3; 9 bases agree with TRBD1. J gave up 3 bases and V 3 bases, and 4 bases lay outside the gene matches. The CDR3 loop spans 15 amino acids. Germline V gene lookup returns CDR1 MDHEN and CDR2 SYDVKM. The CDR3 spells CASSFSDRGTDTQYF. CDR3 sequence (DNA): TGTGCCAGCAGTTTTTCGGACAGGGGTACAGATACGCAGTATTTT.

The chain uses TRBV2 and TRBJ1-1, with D unclear. CDR1 is SNHLY, CDR2 FYNNEI, per germline. With 6 bases removed from V and 1 base from J, the gap between germline ends came to 9 bases. The CDR3 is made up of 13 amino acids. This CDR3 is CASSPNQNTEAFF. In DNA, the CDR3 is TGTGCCAGCAGCCCGAATCAGAACACTGAAGCTTTCTTT. The full variable domain, its missing parts supplied by reference TRBV2 and TRBJ1-1, is EPEVTQTPSHQVTQMGQEVILRCVPISNHLYFYWYRQILGQKVEFLVSFYNNEISEKSEIFDDQFSVERPDGSNFTLKIRSTKLEDSAMYFCASSPNQNTEAFFGQGTRLTVV.

The chain joins TRBV2 to TRBJ2-3; D gene ambiguous. The ends were cut back, 3 bases at V and 1 base at J, with 5 bases in the middle. The CDR3 runs to 13 residues. In germline, CDR1 is SNHLY, CDR2 FYNNEI. The CDR3 DNA sequence: TGTGCCAGCAGTGACGATGGCACAGATACGCAGTATTTT. Its translation: CASSDDGTDTQYF.

This sequence joins TRBV9 and TRBJ2-1, with 9 bases fitting TRBD2. The CDR3 has 14 amino acids. V trimming: 0 bases; J trimming: 8 bases; junction bases outside the gene matches: 3. CDR1 and CDR2 (germline): SGDLS, YYNGEE. This chain's CDR3 is CASSVEIAGDEQFF. Written as DNA, the CDR3 is TGTGCCAGCAGCGTAGAGATAGCGGGGGATGAGCAGTTCTTC.

This clonotype appeared many times. This chain connects TRBV7-6 to TRBJ2-2; D might be TRBD2 (6 bases). Germline-derived CDR1 and CDR2 are SGHVS and FNYEAQ. V shed 1 base and J shed 3 bases, with 6 bases lying between them. There are 14 residues in the CDR3. CDR3 sequence reads: CASSLGEDTGELFF. CDR3 DNA sequence: TGTGCCAGCAGCTTAGGGGAGGACACCGGGGAGCTGTTTTTT.

The chain carries TRBV6-2 or TRBV6-3 and TRBJ1-1; no clear D. In germline, CDR1 is MNHEY, CDR2 SVGEGT. Trimming removed 1 base at V and 0 bases at J, with 12 bases between. The length of the CDR3 is 16 residues. CDR3: CASSYLAQVVNTEAFF. CDR3 sequence (DNA): TGTGCCAGCAGTTACTTGGCTCAGGTCGTGAACACTGAAGCTTTCTTT.

This clonotype was recorded many times. V gene TRBV6-2 or TRBV6-3 combines with J gene TRBJ2-7, with D unclear. From germline, CDR1 is MNHEY and CDR2 SVGEGT. CDR3 length: 14 residues. V was clipped by 4 bases and J by 1 base, with 11 bases between them. CDR3 sequence reads: CASSFAGVSYEQYF. In DNA, the CDR3 is TGTGCCAGCAGTTTCGCAGGCGTTTCCTACGAGCAGTACTTC.

Comments on this clonotype: A far larger clone is a single base away, which makes a read error likely. The chain recombines TRBV5-1 with TRBJ2-7; 8 positions agree with TRBD1. The CDR3 is made up of 15 amino acids. Losses at the gene ends were 2 bases for V and 7 bases for J; bases not matched to a gene: 11. Germline-derived CDR1 and CDR2 are SGHRS and YFSETQ. The chain's CDR3 is CASSFLTGDHNEQYF. CDR3 nucleotides: TGCGCCAGCAGCTTTCTGACAGGGGACCACAATGAGCAGTACTTC.

The rearrangement links TRBV5-5 to TRBJ2-7; D perhaps matches TRBD1 (6 bases). This CDR3 region has 14 residues. Trimming stripped 4 bases from V and 0 bases from J, with 11 bases between. Germline V gene data show CDR1 as SGHKS and CDR2 as YYEKEE (reference sequence). CDR3: CASSPDRISYEQYF. CDR3 nucleotide sequence: TGTGCCAGCAGCCCCGACAGGATCTCCTACGAGCAGTACTTC.

This clonotype has ten or more counts. V and J are TRBV11-1 and TRBJ2-7, with 8 bases identical to TRBD1. V dropped 7 bases and J dropped 3; count of bases not matched to a gene: 11. Germline values: CDR1 SGHAT, CDR2 FQDESV (reference sequence). The CDR3 covers 15 residues. DNA of the CDR3: TGTGCCAGCACCATAGACAGGGGATATTTCTACGAGCAGTACTTC. Encoded protein: CASTIDRGYFYEQYF.

J is TRBJ2-7 and V is TRBV5-1; TRBD2 matches 12 bases. The length of the CDR3 is 16 residues. V lost 4 bases to trimming and J lost 1 base; unmatched junction nucleotides: 6. CDR1 is SGHRS and CDR2 is YFSETQ in the germline V gene. The CDR3 loop reads CASSAGTSGLSYEQYF. The CDR3 nucleotides read TGCGCCAGCAGCGCCGGGACTAGCGGGCTGTCCTACGAGCAGTACTTC.

Details on this clonotype: The DNA is omitted, as the CDR3 cannot be located on it reliably, and the CDR3 follows TCRdb's listing. The chain has TRBV7-5 and TRBJ1-2; the table's D call of TRBD1 was not tested on the DNA. TRBV7-5 constitutes a pseudogene. The CDR3 is 19 amino acids long, termini counted. The CDR3 is CISVPAARSPPTEIYGYTF.

The chain joins TRBV13 to TRBJ2-7; 7 nucleotides match TRBD1. V was pared by 5 bases and J by 0 bases, with 10 bases of the junction left unmatched. Per germline, CDR1 PRHDT and CDR2 FYEKMQ (reference sequence). The length of the CDR3 is 16 residues. This chain's CDR3 is CASSRPLRDSSYEQYF. The DNA for the CDR3 is TGTGCCAGCAGCCGCCCCCTCCGGGACAGCTCCTACGAGCAGTACTTC.

This clonotype has just a few counts. The chain is built from TRBV18 and TRBJ2-1, with TRBD2 identical over 8 bases. The CDR3 is 17 amino acids. The trim removed 4 bases at V and 7 bases at J, leaving 15 bases unmatched. CDR1 is KGHSH, CDR2 LQKENI, per germline. CDR3 residues: CASSLENPGGSRNEQFF. The CDR3 coding sequence is TGTGCCAGCTCACTTGAAAACCCGGGGGGGTCGAGGAATGAGCAGTTCTTC.

Ten or more counts support this clonotype. This rearrangement joins TRBV4-2 to TRBJ2-5; 10 nucleotides align to TRBD2. The CDR3 runs to 17 residues. CDR1 is LGHNA, CDR2 YNFKEQ, per germline. Trimming removed 0 bases from V and 7 bases from J; junction bases left unmatched: 11. CDR3 amino acids: CASSQDGRTSGVGTQYF. CDR3 in DNA: TGTGCCAGCAGCCAAGATGGTAGAACTAGCGGGGTTGGGACCCAGTACTTC.

This clonotype has ten or more counts. V gene TRBV6-2 or TRBV6-3 combines with J gene TRBJ2-2; a weak D match, TRBD1 (6 bases). CDR3 length: 13 residues. Trimming cost V 7 bases and J 4 bases, with 10 bases left between them. Germline V lookup: CDR1 MNHEY, CDR2 SVGEGT. The CDR3, as DNA: TGTGCCAGCATAATAGGGGGCACCGGGGAGCTGTTTTTT. Its translation is CASIIGGTGELFF.

The gene calls are TRBV24-1 and TRBJ2-5; TRBD2 is a possible D gene (7 bases). CDR1 is KGHDR, CDR2 SFDVKD, per germline. The V and J ends lost 3 bases and 9 bases respectively, with 16 bases between them. The CDR3 contains 14 residues. The DNA for the CDR3 is TGTGCCACCAGTGATGGTCGTACAGGGAGGGCCCAGTACTTC. It specifies CATSDGRTGRAQYF.